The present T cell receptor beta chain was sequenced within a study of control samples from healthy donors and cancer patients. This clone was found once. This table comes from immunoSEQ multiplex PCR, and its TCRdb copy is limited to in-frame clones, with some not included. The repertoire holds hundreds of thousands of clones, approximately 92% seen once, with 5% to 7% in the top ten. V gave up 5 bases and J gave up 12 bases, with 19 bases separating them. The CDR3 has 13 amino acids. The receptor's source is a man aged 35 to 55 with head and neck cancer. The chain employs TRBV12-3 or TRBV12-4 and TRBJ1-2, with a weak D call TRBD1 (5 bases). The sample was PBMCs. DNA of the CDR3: TGTGCCAGCAGTGAGGGACCCCCAATGGGGGACACCTTC. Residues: CASSEGPPMGDTF.